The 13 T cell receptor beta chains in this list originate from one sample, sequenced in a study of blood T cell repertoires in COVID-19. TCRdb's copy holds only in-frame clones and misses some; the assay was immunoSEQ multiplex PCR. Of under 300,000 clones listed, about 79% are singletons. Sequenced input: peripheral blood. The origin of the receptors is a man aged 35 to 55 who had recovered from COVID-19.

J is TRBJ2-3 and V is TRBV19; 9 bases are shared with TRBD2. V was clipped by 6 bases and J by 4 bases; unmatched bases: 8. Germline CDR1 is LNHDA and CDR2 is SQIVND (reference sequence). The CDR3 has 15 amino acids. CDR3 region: CASRQLAGFSDTQYF. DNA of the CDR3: TGTGCCAGTAGGCAGCTAGCGGGGTTTTCAGATACGCAGTATTTT.

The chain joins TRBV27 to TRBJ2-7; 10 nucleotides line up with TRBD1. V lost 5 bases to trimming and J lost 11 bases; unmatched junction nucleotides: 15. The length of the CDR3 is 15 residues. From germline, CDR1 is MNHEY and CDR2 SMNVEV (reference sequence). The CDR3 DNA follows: TGTGCCAGCAGTCTACAGGGACAGGGGCTAACTTGTAAGTACTTC. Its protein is CASSLQGQGLTCKYF.

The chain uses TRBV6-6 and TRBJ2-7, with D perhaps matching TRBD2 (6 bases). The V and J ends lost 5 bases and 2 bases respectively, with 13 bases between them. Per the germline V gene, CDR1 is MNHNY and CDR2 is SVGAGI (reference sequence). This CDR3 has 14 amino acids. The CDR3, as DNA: TGTGCCAGCAGTCCCGGGACTCCGACCTACGAGCAGTACTTC. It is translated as CASSPGTPTYEQYF.

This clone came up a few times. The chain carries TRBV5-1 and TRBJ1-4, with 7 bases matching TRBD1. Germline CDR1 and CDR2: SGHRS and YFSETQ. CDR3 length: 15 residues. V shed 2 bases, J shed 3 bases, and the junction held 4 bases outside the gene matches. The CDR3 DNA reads TGCGCCAGCAGCTTCTCCGGGACAGCTAATGAAAAACTGTTTTTT. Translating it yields CASSFSGTANEKLFF. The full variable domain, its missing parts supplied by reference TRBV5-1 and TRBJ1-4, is KAGVTQTPRYLIKTRGQQVTLSCSPISGHRSVSWYQQTPGQGLQFLFEYFSETQRNKGNFPGRFSGRQFSNSRSEMNVSTLELGDSALYLCASSFSGTANEKLFFGSGTQLSVL.

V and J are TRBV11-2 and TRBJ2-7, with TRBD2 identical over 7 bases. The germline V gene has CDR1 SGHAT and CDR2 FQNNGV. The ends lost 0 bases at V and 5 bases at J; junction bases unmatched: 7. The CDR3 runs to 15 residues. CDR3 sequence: CASSLESGDVDEQYF. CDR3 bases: TGTGCCAGCAGCTTAGAAAGCGGGGACGTCGACGAGCAGTACTTC.

The CDR3 DNA reads TGTGCCAGCAGTTACTCCTTCGACAGGGGGTCTCTACTCCACTTT. Its protein is CASSYSFDRGSLLHF. V gene TRBV6-5 combines with J gene TRBJ1-6; the match to TRBD1 covers 9 bases. With 0 bases clipped from V and 16 bases from J, the junction kept 10 bases outside the gene matches. This CDR3 is 15 amino acids long. Germline V CDR1 and CDR2: MNHEY, SVGAGI.

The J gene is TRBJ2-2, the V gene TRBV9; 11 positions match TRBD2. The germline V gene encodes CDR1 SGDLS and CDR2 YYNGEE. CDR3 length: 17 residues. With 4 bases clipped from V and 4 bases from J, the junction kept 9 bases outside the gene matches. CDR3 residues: CASSLLAGGPATGELFF. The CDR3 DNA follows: TGTGCCAGCAGCTTGTTAGCGGGGGGGCCCGCCACCGGGGAGCTGTTTTTT.

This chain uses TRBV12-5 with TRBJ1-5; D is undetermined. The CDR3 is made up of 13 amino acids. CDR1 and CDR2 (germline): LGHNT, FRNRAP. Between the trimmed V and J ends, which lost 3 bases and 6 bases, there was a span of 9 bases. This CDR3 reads CASGFEESQPQHF. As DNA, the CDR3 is TGTGCTAGTGGTTTCGAAGAGAGTCAGCCCCAGCATTTT.

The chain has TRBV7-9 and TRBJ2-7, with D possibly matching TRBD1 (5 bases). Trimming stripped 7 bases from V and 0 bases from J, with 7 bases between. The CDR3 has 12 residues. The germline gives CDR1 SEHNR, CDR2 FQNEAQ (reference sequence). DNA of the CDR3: TGTGCCAGCATTGACAGCTCCTACGAGCAGTACTTC. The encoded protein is CASIDSSYEQYF.

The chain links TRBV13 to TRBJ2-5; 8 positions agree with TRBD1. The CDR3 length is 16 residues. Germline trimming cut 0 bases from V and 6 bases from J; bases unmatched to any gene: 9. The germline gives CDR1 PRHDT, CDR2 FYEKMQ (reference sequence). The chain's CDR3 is CASSLGPPDRGKTQYF. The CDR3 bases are TGTGCCAGCAGCTTAGGTCCTCCCGACAGGGGAAAGACCCAGTACTTC.

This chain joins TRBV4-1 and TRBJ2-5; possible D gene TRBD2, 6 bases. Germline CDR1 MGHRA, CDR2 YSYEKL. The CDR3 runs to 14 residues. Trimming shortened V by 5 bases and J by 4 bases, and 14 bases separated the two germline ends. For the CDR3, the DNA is TGCGCCAGCAGCTGGTCTAGCGTTGGAGAGACCCAGTACTTC. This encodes CASSWSSVGETQYF.

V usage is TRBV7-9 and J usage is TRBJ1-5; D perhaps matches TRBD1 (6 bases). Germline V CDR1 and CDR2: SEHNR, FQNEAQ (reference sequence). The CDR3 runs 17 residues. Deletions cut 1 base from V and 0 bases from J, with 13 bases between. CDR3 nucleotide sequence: TGTGCCAGCAGCTTAGTTCCAGGGGAAGATAGCAATCAGCCCCAGCATTTT. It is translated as CASSLVPGEDSNQPQHF.

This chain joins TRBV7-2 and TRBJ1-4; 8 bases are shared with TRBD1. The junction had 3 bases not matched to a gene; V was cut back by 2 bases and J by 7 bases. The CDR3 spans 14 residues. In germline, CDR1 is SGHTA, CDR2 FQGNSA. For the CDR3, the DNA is TGTGCCAGCAGCTTAAACAGGGGGGCTGAAAAACTGTTTTTT. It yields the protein CASSLNRGAEKLFF.